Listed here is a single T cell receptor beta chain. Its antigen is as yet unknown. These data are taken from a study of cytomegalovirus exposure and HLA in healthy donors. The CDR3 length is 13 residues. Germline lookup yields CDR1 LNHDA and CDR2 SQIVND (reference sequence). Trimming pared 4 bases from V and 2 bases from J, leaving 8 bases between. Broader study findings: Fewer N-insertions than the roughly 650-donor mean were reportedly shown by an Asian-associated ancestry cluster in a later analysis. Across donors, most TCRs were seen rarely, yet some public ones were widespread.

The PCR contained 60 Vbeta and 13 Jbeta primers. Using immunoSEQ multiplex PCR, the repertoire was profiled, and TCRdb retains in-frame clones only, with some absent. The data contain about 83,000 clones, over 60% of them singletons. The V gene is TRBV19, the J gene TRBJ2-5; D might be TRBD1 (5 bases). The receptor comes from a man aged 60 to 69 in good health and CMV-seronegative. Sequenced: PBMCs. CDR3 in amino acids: CASSTTGQETQYF. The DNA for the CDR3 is TGTGCCAGTAGTACCACAGGTCAAGAGACCCAGTACTTC.